Listed below are T cell receptor beta chains from one sample, sequenced in a study of T cells in Graves' hyperthyroidism and ophthalmopathy. One entry per CDR3 protein results from TCRdb running MiXCR on the multiplex PCR reads. The sample lists some 720,000 distinct CDR3 sequences, about a sixth occurring once. The specimen sequenced was blood. These receptors all come from a man younger than 30 with Graves' hyperthyroidism. Both conserved end residues are part of each CDR3. The D gene is left open where the match is weak. The size entry is marked missing in some rows and otherwise reads once, few, many or a size class.

V: TRBV6-1; size: NA; D: TRBD1; J: TRBJ2-1; DNA: TGTGCCAGCAGTCCTGGTGGCAGGGGGCTGGGATCCTACAATGAGCAGTTCTTC; CDR3: CASSPGGRGLGSYNEQFF
V: TRBV30; size: many; D: NA; J: TRBJ2-1; DNA: TGTGCCTGGAGTGTACAAAATGAGCAGTTCTTC; CDR3: CAWSVQNEQFF
V: TRBV7-2; size: NA; D: NA; J: TRBJ1-5; DNA: TGTGCCAGCAGCTTGTTACCGGGACGGAACAATCAGCCCCAGCATTTT; CDR3: CASSLLPGRNNQPQHF
V: TRBV6-2/TRBV6-3; size: many; D: NA; J: TRBJ2-5; DNA: TGTGCCAGCAGTTCGCCTGACTACCTACTACAAGAGACCCAGTACTTC; CDR3: CASSSPDYLLQETQYF
V: TRBV7-9; size: few; D: NA; J: TRBJ2-7; DNA: TGTGCCAGCAGCCTGAAGGACGGCTCCCTCTACGAGCAGTACTTC; CDR3: CASSLKDGSLYEQYF
V: TRBV11-2; size: many; D: NA; J: TRBJ1-4; DNA: TGTGCCAGCAGCTCGCCGGGACTCCATGCAACTAATGAAAAACTGTTTTTT; CDR3: CASSSPGLHATNEKLFF
V: TRBV11-2; size: many; D: NA; J: TRBJ2-1; DNA: TGTGCCAGCAGCTCTCTAGGACTCGAGCAGTTCTTC; CDR3: CASSSLGLEQFF
V: TRBV18; size: many; D: NA; J: TRBJ1-5; DNA: TGTGCCAGCTCACCACGAGGGGGGGTGAATCAGCCCCAGCATTTT; CDR3: CASSPRGGVNQPQHF
V: TRBV7-2; size: NA; D: NA; J: TRBJ1-2; DNA: TGTGCCAGCAACCCGATGAACTATGGCTACACCTTC; CDR3: CASNPMNYGYTF
V: TRBV11-2; size: many; D: NA; J: TRBJ2-7; DNA: TGTGCCAGCAGCTTAGCGTCGTTGTACGGGGGCCCCCTCTCTACCTACGAGCAGTACTTC; CDR3: CASSLASLYGGPLSTYEQYF
V: TRBV9; size: NA; D: NA; J: TRBJ1-1; DNA: TGTGCCAGCAGCGTAGGAGACACCCTGAACACTGAAGCTTTCTTT; CDR3: CASSVGDTLNTEAFF
V: TRBV2; size: NA; D: NA; J: TRBJ2-1; DNA: TGTGCCAGCACCTCGACTTGGAACAATGAGCAGTTCTTC; CDR3: CASTSTWNNEQFF
V: TRBV12-3/TRBV12-4; size: many; D: NA; J: TRBJ2-4; DNA: TGTGCCAGCAGTTTTGGGGTAACTAACATTCAGTACTTC; CDR3: CASSFGVTNIQYF
V: TRBV28; size: many; D: TRBD2; J: TRBJ2-2; DNA: TGTGCCAGCAGTTTAGGACCTGTCGGGCGGGAGTCTGAAGGTTGGAGGGAGCTGTTTTTT; CDR3: CASSLGPVGRESEGWRELFF